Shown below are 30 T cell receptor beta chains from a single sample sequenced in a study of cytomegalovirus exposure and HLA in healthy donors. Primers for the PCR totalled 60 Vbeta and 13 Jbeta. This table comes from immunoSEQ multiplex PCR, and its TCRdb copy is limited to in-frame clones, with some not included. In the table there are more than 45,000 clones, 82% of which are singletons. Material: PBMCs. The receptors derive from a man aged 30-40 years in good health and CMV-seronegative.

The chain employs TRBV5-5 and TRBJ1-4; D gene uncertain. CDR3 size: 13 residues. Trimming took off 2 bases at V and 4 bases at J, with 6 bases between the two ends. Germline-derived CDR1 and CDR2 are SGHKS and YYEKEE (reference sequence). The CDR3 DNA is TGTGCCAGCAGCTTCCAGGTTAATGAAAAACTGTTTTTT. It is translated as CASSFQVNEKLFF.

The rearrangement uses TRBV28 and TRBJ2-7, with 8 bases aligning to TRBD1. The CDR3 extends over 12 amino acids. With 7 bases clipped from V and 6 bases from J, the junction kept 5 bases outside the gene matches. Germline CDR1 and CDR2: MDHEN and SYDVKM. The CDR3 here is CASISRGREQYF. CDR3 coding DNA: TGTGCCAGCATCTCCAGGGGGCGCGAGCAGTACTTC.

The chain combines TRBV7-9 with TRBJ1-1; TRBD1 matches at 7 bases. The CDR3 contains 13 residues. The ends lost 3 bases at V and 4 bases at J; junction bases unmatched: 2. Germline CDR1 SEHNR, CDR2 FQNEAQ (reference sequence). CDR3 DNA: TGTGCCAGCAGCTTGACAGGGCCCACTGAAGCTTTCTTT. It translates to CASSLTGPTEAFF. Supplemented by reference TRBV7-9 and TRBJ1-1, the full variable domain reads DTGVSQNPRHKITKRGQNVTFRCDPISEHNRLYWYRQTLGQGPEFLTYFQNEAQLEKSRLLSDRFSAERPKGSFSTLEIQRTEQGDSAMYLCASSLTGPTEAFFGQGTRLTVV.

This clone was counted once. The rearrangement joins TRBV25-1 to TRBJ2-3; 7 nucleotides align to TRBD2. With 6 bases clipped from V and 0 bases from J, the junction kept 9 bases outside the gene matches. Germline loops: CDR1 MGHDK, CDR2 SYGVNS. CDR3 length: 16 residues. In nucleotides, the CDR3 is TGTGCCAGCAGGGGCCCCCTAGCGGAAAGCACAGATACGCAGTATTTT. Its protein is CASRGPLAESTDTQYF.

The CDR3: CAGKRAGGPTDTQYF. In DNA form, the CDR3 reads TGTGCCGGAAAAAGAGCGGGAGGGCCTACAGATACGCAGTATTTT. This chain connects TRBV28 to TRBJ2-3; the match to TRBD2 covers 10 bases. The germline gives CDR1 MDHEN, CDR2 SYDVKM. Trimming took 11 bases from V and 3 from J; bases not matched to a gene: 11. The CDR3 consists of 15 residues.

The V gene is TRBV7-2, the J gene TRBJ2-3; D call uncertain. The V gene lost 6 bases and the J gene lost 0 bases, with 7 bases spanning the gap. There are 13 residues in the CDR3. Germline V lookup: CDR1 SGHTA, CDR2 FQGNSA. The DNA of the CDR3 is TGTGCCAGCAGGGGCAGTAGCACAGATACGCAGTATTTT. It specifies CASRGSSTDTQYF.

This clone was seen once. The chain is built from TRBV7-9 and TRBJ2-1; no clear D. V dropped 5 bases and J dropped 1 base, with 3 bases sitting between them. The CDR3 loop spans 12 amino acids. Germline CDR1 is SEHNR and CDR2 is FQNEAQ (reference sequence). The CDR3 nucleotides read TGTGCCAGCAGCACTTCCTACAATGAGCAGTTCTTC. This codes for CASSTSYNEQFF.

The CDR3 loop reads CASSESYPGLGDTQYF. CDR3 bases: TGTGCCAGCAGCGAATCCTACCCGGGACTAGGAGATACGCAGTATTTT. The rearrangement joins TRBV4-2 to TRBJ2-3, with 8 bases identical to TRBD2. The length of the CDR3 is 16 residues. Germline CDR1 LGHNA, CDR2 YNFKEQ. V was pared by 5 bases and J by 5 bases, with 12 bases of the junction left unmatched.

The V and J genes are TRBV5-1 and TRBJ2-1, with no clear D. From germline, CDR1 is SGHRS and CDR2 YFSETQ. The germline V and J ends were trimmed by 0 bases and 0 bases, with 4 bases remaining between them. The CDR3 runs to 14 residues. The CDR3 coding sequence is TGCGCCAGCAGCTTGGCAGGCTCCTACAATGAGCAGTTCTTC. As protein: CASSLAGSYNEQFF. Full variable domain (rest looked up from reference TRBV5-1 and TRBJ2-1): KAGVTQTPRYLIKTRGQQVTLSCSPISGHRSVSWYQQTPGQGLQFLFEYFSETQRNKGNFPGRFSGRQFSNSRSEMNVSTLELGDSALYLCASSLAGSYNEQFFGPGTRLTVL.

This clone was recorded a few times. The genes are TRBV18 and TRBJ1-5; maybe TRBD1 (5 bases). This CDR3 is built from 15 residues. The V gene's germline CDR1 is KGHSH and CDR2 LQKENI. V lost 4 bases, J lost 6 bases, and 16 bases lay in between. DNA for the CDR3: TGTGCCAGCTCACGGACGGGGACTCCGTCTCAGCCCCAGCATTTT. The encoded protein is CASSRTGTPSQPQHF.

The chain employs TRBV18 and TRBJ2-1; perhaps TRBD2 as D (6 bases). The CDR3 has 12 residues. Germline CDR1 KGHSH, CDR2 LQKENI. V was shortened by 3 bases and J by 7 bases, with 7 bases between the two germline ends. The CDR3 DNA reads TGTGCCAGCTCACCGAGCGGGAATGAGCAGTTCTTC. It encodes CASSPSGNEQFF.

This chain's CDR3 is CASSFGSGGPGGELFF. The CDR3 nucleotides are TGTGCCAGCAGCTTCGGTAGCGGGGGGCCCGGAGGGGAGCTGTTTTTT. The chain couples TRBV7-9 to TRBJ2-2, with 10 bases matching TRBD2. CDR1 and CDR2 from the germline V gene are SEHNR and FQNEAQ (reference sequence). After removal of 3 bases from V and 8 bases from J, the junction contained 9 bases not matched to a gene. The CDR3 extends over 16 amino acids.

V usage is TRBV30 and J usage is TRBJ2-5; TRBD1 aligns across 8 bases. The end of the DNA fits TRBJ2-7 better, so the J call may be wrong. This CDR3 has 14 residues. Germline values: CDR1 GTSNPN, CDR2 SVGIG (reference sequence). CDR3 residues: CAWSVLGQGYEQYF. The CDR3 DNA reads TGTGCCTGGAGTGTTTTAGGACAGGGCTACGAGCAGTACTTC.

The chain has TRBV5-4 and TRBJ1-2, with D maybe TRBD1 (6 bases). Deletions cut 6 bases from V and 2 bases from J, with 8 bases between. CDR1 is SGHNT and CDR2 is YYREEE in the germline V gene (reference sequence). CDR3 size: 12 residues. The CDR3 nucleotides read TGTGCCAGCAACAGGGACAACTATGGCTACACCTTC. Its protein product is CASNRDNYGYTF.

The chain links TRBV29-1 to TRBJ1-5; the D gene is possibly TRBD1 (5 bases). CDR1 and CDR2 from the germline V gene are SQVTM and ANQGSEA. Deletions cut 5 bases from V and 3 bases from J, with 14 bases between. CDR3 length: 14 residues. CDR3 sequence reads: CSVRFGGVNQPQHF. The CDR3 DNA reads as TGCAGCGTTCGCTTTGGGGGGGTCAATCAGCCCCAGCATTTT.

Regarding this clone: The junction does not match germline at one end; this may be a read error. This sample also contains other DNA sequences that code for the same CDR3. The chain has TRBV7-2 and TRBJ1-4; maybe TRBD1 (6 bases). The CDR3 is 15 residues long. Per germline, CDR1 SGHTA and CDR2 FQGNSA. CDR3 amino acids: CASSLKTQGGEKLFF. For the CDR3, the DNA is TGTGCCAGCAGCTTAAAGACACAGGGTGGTGAAAAGCTGTTTTTT.

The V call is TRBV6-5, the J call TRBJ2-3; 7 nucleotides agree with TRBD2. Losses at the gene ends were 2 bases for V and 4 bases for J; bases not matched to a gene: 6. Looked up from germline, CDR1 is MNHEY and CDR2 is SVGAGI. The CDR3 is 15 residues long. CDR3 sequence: CASSYPGGRADTQYF. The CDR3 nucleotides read TGTGCCAGCAGTTACCCGGGCGGGAGAGCAGATACGCAGTATTTT.

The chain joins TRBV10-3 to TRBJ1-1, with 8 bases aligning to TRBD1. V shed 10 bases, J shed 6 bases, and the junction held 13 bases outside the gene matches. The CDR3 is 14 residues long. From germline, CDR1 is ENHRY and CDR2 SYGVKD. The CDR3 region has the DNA TGTGCCACCGCGACAGGGGCCCGAAGGGCTGAAGCTTTCTTT. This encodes CATATGARRAEAFF.

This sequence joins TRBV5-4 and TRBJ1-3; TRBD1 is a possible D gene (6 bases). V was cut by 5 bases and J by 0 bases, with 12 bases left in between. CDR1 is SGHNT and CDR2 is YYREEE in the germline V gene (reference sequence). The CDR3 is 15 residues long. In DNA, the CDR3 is TGTGCCAGCAGTCAGGACAGCTACTCTGGAAACACCATATATTTT. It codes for CASSQDSYSGNTIYF.

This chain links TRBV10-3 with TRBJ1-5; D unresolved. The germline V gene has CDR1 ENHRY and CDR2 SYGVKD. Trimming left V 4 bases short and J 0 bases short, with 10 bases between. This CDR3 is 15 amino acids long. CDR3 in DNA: TGTGCCATCAGTGCAGGCAGTAATAGCAATCAGCCCCAGCATTTT. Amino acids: CAISAGSNSNQPQHF.

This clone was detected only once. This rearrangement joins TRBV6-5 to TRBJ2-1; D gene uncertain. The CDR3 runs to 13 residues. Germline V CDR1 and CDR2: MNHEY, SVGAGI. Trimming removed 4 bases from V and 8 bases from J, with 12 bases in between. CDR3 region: CASSSRYRDEQFF. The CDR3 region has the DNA TGTGCCAGCAGTTCCCGATATCGGGATGAGCAGTTCTTC.

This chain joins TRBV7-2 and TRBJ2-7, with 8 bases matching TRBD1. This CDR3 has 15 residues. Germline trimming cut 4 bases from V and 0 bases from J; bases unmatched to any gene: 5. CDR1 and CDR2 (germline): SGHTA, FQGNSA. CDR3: CASSSSGQDSYEQYF. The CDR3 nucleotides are TGTGCCAGCAGCTCCTCGGGACAGGACTCCTACGAGCAGTACTTC.

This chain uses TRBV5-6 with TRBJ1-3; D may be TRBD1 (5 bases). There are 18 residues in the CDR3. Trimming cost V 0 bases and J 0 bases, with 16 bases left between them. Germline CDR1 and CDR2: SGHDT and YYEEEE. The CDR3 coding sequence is TGTGCCAGCAGCTTGGGGGGCTACGCGGGGATCTCTGGAAACACCATATATTTT. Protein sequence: CASSLGGYAGISGNTIYF.

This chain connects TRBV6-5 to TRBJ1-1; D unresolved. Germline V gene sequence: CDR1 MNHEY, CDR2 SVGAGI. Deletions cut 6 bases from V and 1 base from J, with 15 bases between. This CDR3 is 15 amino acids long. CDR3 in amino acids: CASSQSSAGNTEAFF. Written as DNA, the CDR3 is TGTGCCAGCAGCCAAAGTAGCGCAGGGAACACTGAAGCTTTCTTT.

CDR3: CASSTSGGTDTQYF. The CDR3 coding sequence is TGTGCCAGCAGTACTAGCGGGGGCACAGATACGCAGTATTTT. V gene TRBV6-1 combines with J gene TRBJ2-3; 10 bases are a match to TRBD2. With V trimmed by 5 bases and J by 1 base, 0 bases remained unmatched. The CDR3 consists of 14 residues. CDR1 is MNHNS, CDR2 SASEGT, per germline.

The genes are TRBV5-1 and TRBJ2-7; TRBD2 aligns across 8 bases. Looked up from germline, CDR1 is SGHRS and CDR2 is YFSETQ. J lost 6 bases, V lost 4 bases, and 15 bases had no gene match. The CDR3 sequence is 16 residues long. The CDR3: CASSPPVAGGPVEQYF. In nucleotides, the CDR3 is TGCGCCAGCAGCCCCCCTGTGGCGGGAGGTCCTGTCGAGCAGTACTTC.

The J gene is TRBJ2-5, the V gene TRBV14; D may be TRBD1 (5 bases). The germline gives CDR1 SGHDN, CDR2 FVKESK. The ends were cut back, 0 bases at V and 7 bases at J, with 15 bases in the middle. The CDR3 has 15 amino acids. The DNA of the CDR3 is TGTGCCAGCAGCCAAGATCGAGGCAGGGTAGGGACCCAGTACTTC. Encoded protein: CASSQDRGRVGTQYF.

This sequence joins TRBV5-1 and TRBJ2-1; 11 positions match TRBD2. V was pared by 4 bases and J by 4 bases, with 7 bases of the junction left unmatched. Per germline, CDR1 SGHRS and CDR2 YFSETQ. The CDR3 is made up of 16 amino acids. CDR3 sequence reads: CASSSLAGGGYNEQFF. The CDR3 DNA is TGCGCCAGCAGCAGTCTAGCGGGAGGCGGTTACAATGAGCAGTTCTTC.

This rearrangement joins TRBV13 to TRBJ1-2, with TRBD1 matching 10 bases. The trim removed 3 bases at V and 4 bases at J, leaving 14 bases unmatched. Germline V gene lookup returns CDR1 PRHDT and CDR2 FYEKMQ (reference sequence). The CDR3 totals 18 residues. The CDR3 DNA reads TGTGCCAGCAGCTTTAAGTCCTGGCGGACAGGGGGTACCTATGGCTACACCTTC. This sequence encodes CASSFKSWRTGGTYGYTF.

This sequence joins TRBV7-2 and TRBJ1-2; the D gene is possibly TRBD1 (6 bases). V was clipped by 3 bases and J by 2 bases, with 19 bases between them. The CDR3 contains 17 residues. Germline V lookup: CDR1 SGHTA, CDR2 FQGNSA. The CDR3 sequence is CASSLTGTPKGNYGYTF. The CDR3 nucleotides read TGTGCCAGCAGCTTGACCGGGACACCTAAAGGGAACTATGGCTACACCTTC. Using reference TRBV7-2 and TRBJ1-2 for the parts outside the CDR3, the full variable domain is GAGVSQSPSNKVTEKGKDVELRCDPISGHTALYWYRQSLGQGLEFLIYFQGNSAPDKSGLPSDRFSAERTGGSVSTLTIQRTQQEDSAVYLCASSLTGTPKGNYGYTFGSGTRLTVV.